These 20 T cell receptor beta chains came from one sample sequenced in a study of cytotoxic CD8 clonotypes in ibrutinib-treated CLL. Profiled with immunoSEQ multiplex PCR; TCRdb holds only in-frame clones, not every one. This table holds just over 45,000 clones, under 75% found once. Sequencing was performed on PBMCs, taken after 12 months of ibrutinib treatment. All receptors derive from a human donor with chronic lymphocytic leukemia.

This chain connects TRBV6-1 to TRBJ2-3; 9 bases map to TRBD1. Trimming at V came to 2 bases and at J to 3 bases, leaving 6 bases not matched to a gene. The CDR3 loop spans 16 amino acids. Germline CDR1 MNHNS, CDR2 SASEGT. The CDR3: CASSEFGTGSTDTQYF. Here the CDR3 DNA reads TGTGCCAGCAGTGAATTTGGGACAGGGAGTACAGATACGCAGTATTTT.

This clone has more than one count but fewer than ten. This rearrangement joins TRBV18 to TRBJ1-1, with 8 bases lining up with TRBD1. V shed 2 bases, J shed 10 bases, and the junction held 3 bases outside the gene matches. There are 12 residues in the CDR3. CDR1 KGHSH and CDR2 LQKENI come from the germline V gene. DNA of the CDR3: TGTGCCAGCTCACCAGCGGACAGGGCAGCTTTCTTT. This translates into CASSPADRAAFF.

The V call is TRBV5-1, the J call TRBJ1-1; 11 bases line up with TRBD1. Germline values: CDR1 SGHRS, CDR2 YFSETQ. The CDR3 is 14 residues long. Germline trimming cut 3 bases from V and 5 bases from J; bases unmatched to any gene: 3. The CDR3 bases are TGCGCCAGCAGCTGGGGACAGGGGGAGACTGAAGCTTTCTTT. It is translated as CASSWGQGETEAFF.

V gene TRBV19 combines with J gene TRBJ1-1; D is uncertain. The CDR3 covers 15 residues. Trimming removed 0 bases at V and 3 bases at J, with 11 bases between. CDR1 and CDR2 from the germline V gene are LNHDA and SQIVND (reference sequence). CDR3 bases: TGTGCCAGTAGTATAGATGGGAGAAGTGACACTGAAGCTTTCTTT. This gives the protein CASSIDGRSDTEAFF.

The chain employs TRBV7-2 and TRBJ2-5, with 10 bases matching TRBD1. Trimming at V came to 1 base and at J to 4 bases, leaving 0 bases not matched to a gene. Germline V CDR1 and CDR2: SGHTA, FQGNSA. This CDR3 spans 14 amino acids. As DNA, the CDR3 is TGTGCCAGCAGCTTAGGGACAGGGGGAGAGACCCAGTACTTC. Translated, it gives CASSLGTGGETQYF. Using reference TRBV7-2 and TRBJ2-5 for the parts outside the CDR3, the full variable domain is GAGVSQSPSNKVTEKGKDVELRCDPISGHTALYWYRQSLGQGLEFLIYFQGNSAPDKSGLPSDRFSAERTGGSVSTLTIQRTQQEDSAVYLCASSLGTGGETQYFGPGTRLLVL.

Here the CDR3 DNA reads TGTGCCTGGAGTGTACATCGGATCCAAGAGACCCAGTACTTC. Amino acid sequence: CAWSVHRIQETQYF. The chain combines TRBV30 with TRBJ2-5; D uncertain. The germline CDR1 and CDR2 sequences are GTSNPN and SVGIG (reference sequence). Deletions cut 0 bases from V and 1 base from J, with 9 bases between. The CDR3 extends over 14 amino acids.

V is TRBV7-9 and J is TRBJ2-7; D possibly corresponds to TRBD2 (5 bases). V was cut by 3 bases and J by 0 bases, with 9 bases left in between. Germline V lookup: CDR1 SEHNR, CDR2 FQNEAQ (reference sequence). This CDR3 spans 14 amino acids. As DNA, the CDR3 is TGTGCCAGCAGCTTGGGAGCGGACTCCTACGAGCAGTACTTC. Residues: CASSLGADSYEQYF.

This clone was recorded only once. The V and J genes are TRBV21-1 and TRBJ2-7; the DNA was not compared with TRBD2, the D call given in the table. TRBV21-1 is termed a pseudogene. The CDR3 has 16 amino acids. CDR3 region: CASSKASKPPNYEQYF. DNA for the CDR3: TGTGCCAGCAGCAAAGCGAGCAAACCGCCAAACTACGAGCAGTACTTC.

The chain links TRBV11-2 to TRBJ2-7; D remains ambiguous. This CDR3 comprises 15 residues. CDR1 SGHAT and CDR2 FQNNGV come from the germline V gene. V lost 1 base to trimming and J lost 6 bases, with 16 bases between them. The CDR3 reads CASSLVSGVPLEQYF. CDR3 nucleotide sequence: TGTGCCAGCAGCTTAGTTTCTGGGGTCCCTCTCGAGCAGTACTTC.

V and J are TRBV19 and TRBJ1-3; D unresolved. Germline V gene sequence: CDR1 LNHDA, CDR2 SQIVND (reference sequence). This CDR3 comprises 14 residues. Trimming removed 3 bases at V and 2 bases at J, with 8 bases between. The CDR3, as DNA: TGTGCCAGTAGTATGACAAGAACTGGAAACACCATATATTTT. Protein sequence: CASSMTRTGNTIYF.

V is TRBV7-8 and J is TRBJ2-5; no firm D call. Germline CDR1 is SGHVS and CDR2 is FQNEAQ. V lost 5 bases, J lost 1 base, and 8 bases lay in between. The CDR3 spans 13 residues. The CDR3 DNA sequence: TGTGCCAGCAGCCTTGGGATCCAAGAGACCCAGTACTTC. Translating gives CASSLGIQETQYF.

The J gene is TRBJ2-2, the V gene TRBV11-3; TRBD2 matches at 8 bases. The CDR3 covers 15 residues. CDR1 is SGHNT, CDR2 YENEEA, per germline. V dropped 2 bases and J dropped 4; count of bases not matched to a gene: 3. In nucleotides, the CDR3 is TGTGCCAGCAGCTTAACGGGGGGGCCCACCGGGGAGCTGTTTTTT. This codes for CASSLTGGPTGELFF.

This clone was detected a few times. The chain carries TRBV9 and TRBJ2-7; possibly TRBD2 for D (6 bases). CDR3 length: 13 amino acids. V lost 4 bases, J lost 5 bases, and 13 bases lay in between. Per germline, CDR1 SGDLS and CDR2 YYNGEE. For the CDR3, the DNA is TGTGCCAGCAGCTTCGGAGGGAGCCACGAGCAGTACTTC. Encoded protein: CASSFGGSHEQYF.

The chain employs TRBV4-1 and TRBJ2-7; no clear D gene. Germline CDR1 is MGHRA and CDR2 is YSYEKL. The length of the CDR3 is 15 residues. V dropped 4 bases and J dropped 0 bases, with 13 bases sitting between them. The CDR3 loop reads CASSPTPGHSYEQYF. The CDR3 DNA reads TGCGCCAGCAGCCCAACCCCGGGCCACTCCTACGAGCAGTACTTC.

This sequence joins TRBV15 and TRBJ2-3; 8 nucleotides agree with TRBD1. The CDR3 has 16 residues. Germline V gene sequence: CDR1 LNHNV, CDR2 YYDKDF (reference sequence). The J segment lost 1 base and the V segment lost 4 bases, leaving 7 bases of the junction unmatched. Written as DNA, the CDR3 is TGTGCCACCAGCAAACAGGGGGATGAGGGCACAGATACGCAGTATTTT. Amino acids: CATSKQGDEGTDTQYF.

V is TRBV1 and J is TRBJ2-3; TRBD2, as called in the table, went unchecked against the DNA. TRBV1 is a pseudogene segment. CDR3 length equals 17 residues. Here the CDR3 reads CTSRGLAGGKGTDTQYF. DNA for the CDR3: TGCACCAGCAGGGGACTAGCGGGGGGGAAGGGCACAGATACGCAGTATTTT.

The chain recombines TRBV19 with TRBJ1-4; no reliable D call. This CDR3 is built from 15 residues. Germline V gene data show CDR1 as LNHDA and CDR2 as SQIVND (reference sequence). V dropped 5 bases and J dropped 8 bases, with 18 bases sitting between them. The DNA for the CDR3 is TGTGCCAGTAGTCCAATTTTGAACCCCAGGGAAAAACTGTTTTTT. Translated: CASSPILNPREKLFF.

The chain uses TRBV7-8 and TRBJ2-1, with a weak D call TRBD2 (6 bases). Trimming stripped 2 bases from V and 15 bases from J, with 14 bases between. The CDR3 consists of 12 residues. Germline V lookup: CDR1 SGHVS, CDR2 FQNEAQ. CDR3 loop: CASSLLTGGLFF. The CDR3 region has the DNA TGTGCCAGCAGCTTATTGACCGGGGGACTGTTCTTC.

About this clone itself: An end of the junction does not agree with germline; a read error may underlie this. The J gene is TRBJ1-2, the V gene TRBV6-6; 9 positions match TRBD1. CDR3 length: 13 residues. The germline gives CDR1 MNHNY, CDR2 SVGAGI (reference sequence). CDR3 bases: TGTGCCATCAGTGACAGGGGGGTTCGTGGCTACACCTTC. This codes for CAISDRGVRGYTF.

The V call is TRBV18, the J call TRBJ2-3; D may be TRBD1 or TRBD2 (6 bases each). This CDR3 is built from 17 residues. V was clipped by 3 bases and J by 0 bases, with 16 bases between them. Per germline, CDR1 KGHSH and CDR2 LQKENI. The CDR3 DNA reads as TGTGCCAGCTCACCCAGGGGAGGCGGGGCTAGCACAGATACGCAGTATTTT. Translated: CASSPRGGGASTDTQYF. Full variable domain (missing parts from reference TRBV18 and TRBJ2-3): NAGVMQNPRHLVRRRGQEARLRCSPMKGHSHVYWYRQLPEEGLKFMVYLQKENIIDESGMPKERFSAEFPKEGPSILRIQQVVRGDSAAYFCASSPRGGGASTDTQYFGPGTRLTVL.